A single sample gave rise to the 5 T cell receptor beta chains below, sequenced in a study of T cell responses to AZD1222 COVID-19 vaccine. TCRdb's table, derived via immunoSEQ multiplex PCR, lists solely in-frame clones and lacks some. The repertoire holds about 19,000 clones, with about four fifths as singletons. The sequences come from peripheral blood, collected 28 days after the second AZD1222 dose. These receptors were collected from an adult who received the AZD1222 COVID-19 vaccine.

J is TRBJ2-3 and V is TRBV25-1; D is tentatively TRBD1 or TRBD2 (5 bases each). Germline loops: CDR1 MGHDK, CDR2 SYGVNS. V was pared by 1 base and J by 1 base, with 9 bases between. This CDR3 contains 15 residues. CDR3 sequence reads: CASSESGTGTDTQYF. In nucleotides, the CDR3 is TGTGCCAGCAGTGAATCGGGGACGGGCACAGATACGCAGTATTTT. Together with reference TRBV25-1 and TRBJ2-3, the CDR3 gives the full variable domain: EADIYQTPRYLVIGTGKKITLECSQTMGHDKMYWYQQDPGMELHLIHYSYGVNSTEKGDLSSESTVSRIRTEHFPLTLESARPSHTSQYLCASSESGTGTDTQYFGPGTRLTVL.

The V call is TRBV7-3, the J call TRBJ2-2; 7 bases match TRBD2. The V and J ends lost 3 bases and 5 bases, in that order; junction bases with no gene match: 6. Germline CDR1 SGHTA, CDR2 FQGTGA. CDR3 length equals 15 residues. CDR3 sequence reads: CASSFGRDGTGELFF. In DNA, the CDR3 is TGTGCCAGCAGCTTTGGGAGGGACGGTACCGGGGAGCTGTTTTTT.

This clone was detected only once. The chain links TRBV4-3 to TRBJ2-7, with 11 bases that match TRBD2. The germline V gene encodes CDR1 LGHNA and CDR2 YSLEER. The CDR3 is 19 amino acids. The ends lost 3 bases at V and 2 bases at J; junction bases unmatched: 15. The CDR3 region is CASSQAAPGLADSTYEQYF. The CDR3 DNA follows: TGCGCCAGCAGCCAGGCTGCCCCGGGACTAGCGGACTCAACCTACGAGCAGTACTTC.

The rearrangement links TRBV2 to TRBJ2-6; perhaps TRBD2 as D (6 bases). The V gene's germline CDR1 is SNHLY and CDR2 FYNNEI. The germline V and J ends were trimmed by 1 base and 3 bases, with 7 bases remaining between them. The CDR3 has 15 amino acids. In DNA, the CDR3 is TGTGCCAGCAGTGAAGACGGGGGTGGGGCCAACGTCCTGACTTTC. Translated, it gives CASSEDGGGANVLTF.

The chain has TRBV19 and TRBJ2-2; 12 bases are a match to TRBD2. Trimming cost V 6 bases and J 6 bases; bases outside gene matches: 5. Germline assignment: CDR1 LNHDA and CDR2 SQIVND (reference sequence). This CDR3 comprises 15 residues. This CDR3 is CASSLAGGPAGELFF. Here the CDR3 DNA reads TGTGCCAGTAGCCTAGCGGGGGGGCCGGCCGGGGAGCTGTTTTTT.